Each of the 32 T cell receptor beta chains below was sequenced from the same sample in a study of shared clonotypes between healthy human individuals. TCRdb's table, derived via immunoSEQ multiplex PCR, lists solely in-frame clones and lacks some. Of more than 2 million clones listed, almost 96% were seen once; the top ten hold 0.13%. The sample taken for sequencing was naive CD4+ T cells sorted from blood. Noted subset: CD45RA+ positively selected. These receptor sequences come from a man younger than 35 in good health.

The chain combines TRBV2 with TRBJ2-2, with 9 nucleotides matching TRBD1. The CDR3 covers 14 residues. J lost 8 bases, V lost 7 bases, and 8 bases had no gene match. Germline V gene data show CDR1 as SNHLY and CDR2 as FYNNEI. The CDR3, as DNA: TGTGCCAGCATCGGGACAGGGAGATTAGGGGAGCTGTTTTTT. Protein: CASIGTGRLGELFF.

The chain recombines TRBV6-1 with TRBJ2-5; 7 nucleotides align to TRBD1. The germline V gene has CDR1 MNHNS and CDR2 SASEGT. After removal of 7 bases from V and 4 bases from J, the junction contained 9 bases not matched to a gene. The CDR3 length is 14 residues. In nucleotides, the CDR3 is TGTGCCAGCACCAAAATCGACAGGGTAGAGACCCAGTACTTC. Its protein is CASTKIDRVETQYF.

This rearrangement joins TRBV11-2 to TRBJ2-7; maybe TRBD2 (6 bases). Germline V CDR1 and CDR2: SGHAT, FQNNGV. The CDR3 is 15 amino acids. V was trimmed by 6 bases and J by 2 bases, leaving 17 bases between them. CDR3 in amino acids: CASRQAGSSPYEQYF. The DNA for the CDR3 is TGTGCCAGCAGACAAGCCGGGAGTTCCCCCTACGAGCAGTACTTC.

The gene calls are TRBV6-1 and TRBJ1-1; D possibly corresponds to TRBD1 (6 bases). CDR3 size: 14 residues. With 6 bases removed from V and 1 base from J, the gap between germline ends came to 12 bases. The germline V gene has CDR1 MNHNS and CDR2 SASEGT. The CDR3 sequence: CASRLGTSNTEAFF. For the CDR3, the DNA is TGTGCCAGCAGACTAGGGACATCGAACACTGAAGCTTTCTTT.

V usage is TRBV4-2 and J usage is TRBJ2-1, with 9 bases that match TRBD2. In germline, CDR1 is LGHNA, CDR2 YNFKEQ. The length of the CDR3 is 15 residues. V dropped 2 bases and J dropped 9; count of bases not matched to a gene: 8. The CDR3 loop reads CASSQNIAGVGEQFF. The CDR3 DNA reads as TGTGCCAGCAGCCAAAATATAGCGGGGGTCGGTGAGCAGTTCTTC.

The chain has TRBV5-1 and TRBJ2-7, with 8 bases identical to TRBD2. Trimming removed 0 bases from V and 6 bases from J; junction bases left unmatched: 14. CDR1 is SGHRS and CDR2 is YFSETQ in the germline V gene. This CDR3 contains 17 residues. CDR3 region: CASSLVRPGLDQSEQYF. The CDR3 DNA is TGCGCCAGCAGCTTGGTTAGGCCGGGACTAGACCAATCCGAGCAGTACTTC.

This clone was picked up one time. V and J are TRBV30 and TRBJ1-5, with D perhaps matching TRBD1 (6 bases). Germline loops: CDR1 GTSNPN, CDR2 SVGIG (reference sequence). The CDR3 loop spans 14 amino acids. V was cut by 4 bases and J by 1 base, with 11 bases left in between. The CDR3 spells CAWTGRGSNQPQHF. CDR3 bases: TGTGCCTGGACCGGCAGGGGAAGCAATCAGCCCCAGCATTTT.

The V and J genes are TRBV7-6 and TRBJ2-2; D not resolved. Trimming took 2 bases from V and 4 from J, leaving 2 bases between them. Germline loops: CDR1 SGHVS, CDR2 FNYEAQ. The CDR3 is 12 residues long. DNA for the CDR3: TGTGCCAGCAGCTTATTCACCGGGGAGCTGTTTTTT. It translates to CASSLFTGELFF.

The chain employs TRBV27 and TRBJ2-5; TRBD2 agrees at 9 bases. V lost 4 bases to trimming and J lost 5 bases; unmatched junction nucleotides: 5. Germline V gene sequence: CDR1 MNHEY, CDR2 SMNVEV (reference sequence). This CDR3 region has 14 residues. The CDR3 is CASSYLAGRETQYF. In DNA form, the CDR3 reads TGTGCCAGCAGTTACCTAGCGGGAAGGGAGACCCAGTACTTC.

The rearrangement links TRBV6-6 to TRBJ1-2; possibly TRBD1 for D (6 bases). The V end was cut by 2 bases, the J end by 10 bases, with 14 bases between. The CDR3 loop spans 13 amino acids. The germline V gene encodes CDR1 MNHNY and CDR2 SVGAGI (reference sequence). The CDR3 protein is CASSYQTGYDYTF. CDR3 in DNA: TGTGCCAGCAGTTACCAAACAGGGTACGACTACACCTTC.

Details on this clone: This CDR3 is also generated by other DNA sequences in the sample. V gene TRBV18 combines with J gene TRBJ1-1, with 8 positions matching TRBD1. From germline, CDR1 is KGHSH and CDR2 LQKENI. J gave up 1 base and V 4 bases, and 2 bases lay outside the gene matches. CDR3 length equals 14 residues. CDR3 DNA: TGTGCCAGCTCACGAGACAGGGGGAACACTGAAGCTTTCTTT. The encoded protein is CASSRDRGNTEAFF.

V usage is TRBV5-6 and J usage is TRBJ2-3; 8 bases map to TRBD2. Germline-derived CDR1 and CDR2 are SGHDT and YYEEEE. This CDR3 comprises 13 residues. Germline trimming cut 6 bases from V and 5 bases from J; bases unmatched to any gene: 5. The CDR3 region is CASTPGGRDTQYF. CDR3 DNA: TGTGCCAGCACCCCGGGGGGGAGAGATACGCAGTATTTT.

V and J are TRBV5-5 and TRBJ1-3; 9 bases agree with TRBD1. This CDR3 is 16 amino acids long. Germline V gene sequence: CDR1 SGHKS, CDR2 YYEKEE (reference sequence). The V gene end was trimmed by 4 bases and the J gene end by 8 bases; junction bases not matched to a gene: 13. The chain's CDR3 is CASSTTIGQGQDTIYF. The CDR3 DNA sequence: TGTGCCAGCAGCACGACCATCGGACAGGGGCAGGACACCATATATTTT.

J is TRBJ2-3 and V is TRBV7-3, with TRBD2 identical over 7 bases. The J segment lost 1 base and the V segment lost 5 bases, leaving 3 bases of the junction unmatched. Germline CDR1 reads SGHTA; CDR2 reads FQGTGA. This CDR3 has 14 residues. CDR3 sequence: CASSSGAGTDTQYF. The CDR3 region has the DNA TGTGCCAGCAGCAGCGGGGCGGGCACAGATACGCAGTATTTT.

V usage is TRBV10-3 and J usage is TRBJ1-5; D gene ambiguous. From germline, CDR1 is ENHRY and CDR2 SYGVKD. V lost 2 bases and J 2 bases, leaving 13 bases between the germline ends. The CDR3 extends over 16 amino acids. The CDR3 protein is CAISEGLGGGNQPQHF. The CDR3 DNA reads TGTGCCATCAGTGAGGGCCTAGGAGGAGGCAATCAGCCCCAGCATTTT.

V usage is TRBV7-2 and J usage is TRBJ2-2; possibly TRBD1 for D (6 bases). Trimming shortened V by 1 base and J by 1 base, and 13 bases separated the two germline ends. Germline CDR1 reads SGHTA; CDR2 reads FQGNSA. CDR3 length: 17 amino acids. CDR3 sequence reads: CASSLELGAQNTGELFF. The DNA for the CDR3 is TGTGCCAGCAGCTTAGAGTTGGGGGCGCAGAACACCGGGGAGCTGTTTTTT. Together with reference TRBV7-2 and TRBJ2-2, the CDR3 gives the full variable domain: GAGVSQSPSNKVTEKGKDVELRCDPISGHTALYWYRQSLGQGLEFLIYFQGNSAPDKSGLPSDRFSAERTGGSVSTLTIQRTQQEDSAVYLCASSLELGAQNTGELFFGEGSRLTVL.

V gene TRBV18 combines with J gene TRBJ1-2, with TRBD1 matching over 9 bases. Losses at the gene ends were 6 bases for V and 8 bases for J; bases not matched to a gene: 16. The CDR3 is 16 residues long. Looked up from germline, CDR1 is KGHSH and CDR2 is LQKENI. CDR3 in DNA: TGTGCCAGCTCGCCCAGTCCCGGGACAGGGTTCGAGGGCTACACCTTC. Translating it yields CASSPSPGTGFEGYTF.

The chain recombines TRBV6-5 with TRBJ1-1, with D perhaps TRBD1 (5 bases). The CDR3 is 11 amino acids. Trimming shortened V by 7 bases and J by 11 bases, and 14 bases separated the two germline ends. Per germline, CDR1 MNHEY and CDR2 SVGAGI. For the CDR3, the DNA is TGTGCCAGCATAACCCCAGGGAATGCTTTCTTT. It yields the protein CASITPGNAFF.

This chain links TRBV25-1 with TRBJ1-1; 8 nucleotides line up with TRBD1. V trimming: 8 bases; J trimming: 1 base; junction bases outside the gene matches: 3. The CDR3 has 13 residues. Germline CDR1 is MGHDK and CDR2 is SYGVNS. CDR3 protein: CASLGQANTEAFF. For the CDR3, the DNA is TGTGCCAGCTTGGGACAGGCGAACACTGAAGCTTTCTTT.

The chain is built from TRBV28 and TRBJ2-7; D is ambiguous. Trimming took off 6 bases at V and 2 bases at J, with 17 bases between the two ends. Germline V gene data show CDR1 as MDHEN and CDR2 as SYDVKM. The CDR3 runs to 15 residues. The CDR3 DNA is TGTGCCAGCAGCCAGGAGAGAGGCCTCGCCTACGAGCAGTACTTC. This encodes CASSQERGLAYEQYF.

CDR3 nucleotide sequence: TGTGCCAGCAGTGAATATCGGACTAGCCGGGAAGAGCAGTACTTC. This translates into CASSEYRTSREEQYF. The V and J genes are TRBV25-1 and TRBJ2-7; 8 bases map to TRBD2. Trimming removed 0 bases from V and 7 bases from J; junction bases left unmatched: 8. CDR1 is MGHDK, CDR2 SYGVNS, per germline. The CDR3 has 15 residues.

J is TRBJ1-1 and V is TRBV25-1; maybe TRBD1 (6 bases). The V and J ends lost 7 bases and 0 bases respectively, with 15 bases between them. Germline V gene sequence: CDR1 MGHDK, CDR2 SYGVNS. CDR3 length: 15 amino acids. The CDR3 DNA is TGTGCCAGCACCAAACGGACAGATTTGAACACTGAAGCTTTCTTT. Its protein is CASTKRTDLNTEAFF.

The V and J genes are TRBV27 and TRBJ2-2; TRBD2 matches 9 bases. This CDR3 comprises 17 residues. J lost 7 bases, V lost 2 bases, and 11 bases had no gene match. From germline, CDR1 is MNHEY and CDR2 SMNVEV (reference sequence). The chain's CDR3 is CASSLRTSAMGLGELFF. The CDR3 region has the DNA TGTGCCAGCAGTTTAAGGACTAGCGCGATGGGTCTCGGGGAGCTGTTTTTT.

This sequence joins TRBV5-6 and TRBJ1-2, with 9 bases matching TRBD1. CDR1 is SGHDT, CDR2 YYEEEE, per germline. After removal of 1 base from V and 8 bases from J, the junction contained 12 bases not matched to a gene. The CDR3 consists of 16 residues. The CDR3 loop reads CASSLTVGDRESGYTF. The CDR3 DNA reads as TGTGCCAGCAGCTTGACGGTTGGGGACAGGGAATCCGGCTACACCTTC.

The chain couples TRBV7-2 to TRBJ1-6, with D unclear. Germline CDR1 SGHTA, CDR2 FQGNSA. This CDR3 contains 15 residues. Trimming pared 1 base from V and 5 bases from J, leaving 9 bases between. The CDR3 loop reads CASSLGAVDNSPLHF. The CDR3 nucleotides read TGTGCCAGCAGCTTAGGGGCAGTCGATAATTCACCCCTCCACTTT.

The chain couples TRBV28 to TRBJ2-5, with TRBD2 matching 11 bases. Germline CDR1 and CDR2: MDHEN and SYDVKM. The CDR3 is 15 residues long. V trimming: 7 bases; J trimming: 1 base; junction bases outside the gene matches: 5. The CDR3 sequence is CASIAGTSGQETQYF. The CDR3 DNA follows: TGTGCCAGCATCGCCGGGACTAGCGGCCAAGAGACCCAGTACTTC. The entire variable domain, with the rest obtained from reference TRBV28 and TRBJ2-5, is as follows: DVKVTQSSRYLVKRTGEKVFLECVQDMDHENMFWYRQDPGLGLRLIYFSYDVKMKEKGDIPEGYSVSREKKERFSLILESASTNQTSMYLCASIAGTSGQETQYFGPGTRLLVL.

Comment on this clone: At the DNA level, this CDR3 is encoded by other sequences in the same sample as well. The CDR3 spells CASSAVQGAGELFF. The CDR3 DNA reads TGTGCCAGCAGTGCGGTACAGGGTGCCGGGGAGCTGTTTTTT. V is TRBV6-4 and J is TRBJ2-2, with TRBD1 as a possible D gene (6 bases). The CDR3 runs to 14 residues. Per the germline V gene, CDR1 is MRHNA and CDR2 is SNTAGT. Trimming pared 4 bases from V and 6 bases from J, leaving 12 bases between.

The V call is TRBV10-3, the J call TRBJ1-6; D is ambiguous. Germline CDR1 reads ENHRY; CDR2 reads SYGVKD. V lost 2 bases, J lost 10 bases, and 12 bases lay in between. This CDR3 contains 14 residues. CDR3 region: CAISERNIGSPLHF. DNA of the CDR3: TGTGCCATCAGTGAGAGGAACATAGGCTCACCCCTCCACTTT.

The rearrangement joins TRBV4-1 to TRBJ2-3, with 10 bases fitting TRBD1. The CDR3 contains 16 residues. Per the germline V gene, CDR1 is MGHRA and CDR2 is YSYEKL. Losses at the gene ends were 0 bases for V and 8 bases for J; bases not matched to a gene: 8. The CDR3 nucleotides are TGCGCCAGCAGCCAAGATGTGACAGGGGGCTGGCGTACGCAGTATTTT. It translates to CASSQDVTGGWRTQYF.

V gene TRBV4-2 combines with J gene TRBJ2-3; D assignment may be TRBD1 or TRBD2 (5 bases each). V was cut by 1 base and J by 5 bases, with 7 bases left in between. The CDR3 has 13 residues. Germline CDR1 and CDR2: LGHNA and YNFKEQ. In DNA, the CDR3 is TGTGCCAGCAGCCAAGTGGGGGTAGATACGCAGTATTTT. Translated, it gives CASSQVGVDTQYF.

The rearrangement uses TRBV6-1 and TRBJ2-1; no reliable D call. V gave up 4 bases and J gave up 5 bases, with 12 bases separating them. The germline gives CDR1 MNHNS, CDR2 SASEGT. There are 14 residues in the CDR3. Written as DNA, the CDR3 is TGTGCCAGCAGTGTCCCCCGCAAGGACAATGAGCAGTTCTTC. It codes for CASSVPRKDNEQFF.

The rearrangement uses TRBV28 and TRBJ1-5; maybe TRBD1 (6 bases). The CDR3 runs 16 residues. Germline-derived CDR1 and CDR2 are MDHEN and SYDVKM. The V and J ends lost 6 bases and 0 bases respectively, with 15 bases between them. Here the CDR3 reads CASRSGTYYSNQPQHF. CDR3 nucleotide sequence: TGTGCCAGCAGATCCGGGACATATTATAGCAATCAGCCCCAGCATTTT.